This T cell receptor beta chain comes out of a study of OX40 agonist ivuxolimab in advanced cancers. Study overall: Participants, 82.7% male, averaged 60 years of age, ranging from about 23 to 85.

A remark on this clone: What it recognizes is unknown.

Germline CDR1 reads MNHEY; CDR2 reads SMNVEV (reference sequence). V shed 2 bases and J 9 bases; nucleotides not matched to a gene: 11. The CDR3 totals 16 residues. General study points: The average count of expanded clones was higher among CD8+ T cells than among CD4+. At doses 0.1 to 3.0 mg/kg, CD4+ and CD8+ clones expanded.

TCRdb's table, derived via immunoSEQ multiplex PCR, lists solely in-frame clones and lacks some. The data contain tens of thousands of clones, around 93% of them singletons. The sequenced sample was CD4+ or CD8+ T cells sorted from blood, obtained in a trial of the OX40 agonist ivuxolimab. This rearrangement joins TRBV27 to TRBJ2-1; 9 bases fit TRBD1. The TCR comes from an adult with an advanced solid tumor such as melanoma, head and neck, liver or kidney cancer. The CDR3 reads CASSLIGQGILGEQFF. The CDR3 DNA reads TGTGCCAGCAGTTTAATAGGACAGGGGATCCTGGGTGAGCAGTTCTTC.